What follows are 12 T cell receptor beta chains derived from one specimen sequenced in a study of siplizumab effects on memory and regulatory T cells. The table came from immunoSEQ multiplex PCR; TCRdb's copy has only in-frame clones and leaves some out. Of some 99,000 clones in the sample, roughly 94% are singletons; the top ten hold approximately 0.73%. Source material: Tregs sorted from blood. The receptors come from a human donor in good health.

The chain carries TRBV6-6 and TRBJ1-2; TRBD1 might be the D (5 bases). Germline assignment: CDR1 MNHNY and CDR2 SVGAGI (reference sequence). Trimming removed 5 bases at V and 5 bases at J, with 12 bases between. The CDR3 has 13 residues. CDR3 DNA: TGTGCCAGCAGTCAGGGAGGGTTATATGGCTACACCTTC. Translating gives CASSQGGLYGYTF.

The CDR3 loop reads CAISESGTGTVHTEAFF. The DNA for the CDR3 is TGTGCCATCAGTGAGTCCGGGACAGGGACTGTGCACACTGAAGCTTTCTTT. The chain uses TRBV10-3 and TRBJ1-1, with TRBD1 matching 9 bases. Germline CDR1 is ENHRY and CDR2 is SYGVKD. Trimming cost V 0 bases and J 3 bases; bases outside gene matches: 8. The CDR3 spans 17 residues.

The rearrangement links TRBV5-5 to TRBJ1-4; unclear D gene. From germline, CDR1 is SGHKS and CDR2 YYEKEE (reference sequence). The ends were cut back, 4 bases at V and 4 bases at J, with 11 bases in the middle. The CDR3 is made up of 14 amino acids. CDR3 coding DNA: TGTGCCAGCAGCCGGGGTCAGCTTAATGAAAAACTGTTTTTT. Protein sequence: CASSRGQLNEKLFF.

The chain combines TRBV6-1 with TRBJ1-5, with D possibly TRBD1 on 5 matching bases. V lost 6 bases and J lost 6, with 18 bases in between. The CDR3 has 15 amino acids. CDR1 MNHNS and CDR2 SASEGT come from the germline V gene. The chain's CDR3 is CASSRDLEWSQPQHF. The CDR3 DNA is TGTGCCAGCAGCCGGGACCTTGAATGGAGTCAGCCCCAGCATTTT.

The V call is TRBV7-8, the J call TRBJ2-7; 7 positions agree with TRBD1. The germline V gene encodes CDR1 SGHVS and CDR2 FQNEAQ. J lost 7 bases, V lost 8 bases, and 11 bases had no gene match. This CDR3 region has 13 residues. CDR3 sequence: CASGQTGEGEQYF. DNA for the CDR3: TGTGCCAGCGGCCAAACAGGGGAAGGGGAGCAGTACTTC.

The rearrangement joins TRBV5-1 to TRBJ2-3; D is uncertain. The germline V gene encodes CDR1 SGHRS and CDR2 YFSETQ. Trimming took 0 bases from V and 2 from J, leaving 13 bases between them. This CDR3 contains 16 residues. The CDR3, as DNA: TGCGCCAGCAGCTTGGGGGTAGGACGGTACACAGATACGCAGTATTTT. As protein: CASSLGVGRYTDTQYF.

V usage is TRBV5-8 and J usage is TRBJ2-5, with a possible D match to TRBD2 (8 bases). The CDR3 length is 15 residues. CDR1 and CDR2 from the germline V gene are SGHTS and YDEGEE. V was cut by 0 bases and J by 5 bases, with 14 bases left in between. The CDR3 DNA reads TGTGCCAGCAGCTTGGGTAGCGGGACAGTCGAGACCCAGTACTTC. It specifies CASSLGSGTVETQYF.

This chain links TRBV9 with TRBJ2-1; TRBD2 matches at 7 bases. The V gene's germline CDR1 is SGDLS and CDR2 YYNGEE. V dropped 3 bases and J dropped 2; count of bases not matched to a gene: 5. The length of the CDR3 is 15 residues. Here the CDR3 reads CASSGGGRPYNEQFF. CDR3 nucleotide sequence: TGTGCCAGCAGCGGGGGCGGGAGACCCTACAATGAGCAGTTCTTC.

This clone was picked up a small number of times. The chain has TRBV18 and TRBJ1-4, with D unresolved. CDR1 is KGHSH, CDR2 LQKENI, per germline. The CDR3 length is 15 residues. Trimming pared 2 bases from V and 8 bases from J, leaving 15 bases between. This CDR3 reads CASSPVQASSEKLFF. In DNA form, the CDR3 reads TGTGCCAGCTCACCAGTCCAGGCGAGTTCGGAAAAACTGTTTTTT.

This clone was counted at least ten times. The gene calls are TRBV6-4 and TRBJ2-2; D gene unclear. CDR1 is MRHNA, CDR2 SNTAGT, per germline. The CDR3 sequence is 15 residues long. V dropped 8 bases and J dropped 5 bases, with 18 bases sitting between them. The CDR3 sequence: CASEEQLYGTGELFF. CDR3 in DNA: TGTGCCAGCGAGGAACAACTATACGGGACCGGGGAGCTGTTTTTT.

The V gene is TRBV25-1, the J gene TRBJ2-2; 9 nucleotides align to TRBD1. The CDR3 contains 18 residues. Germline V gene lookup returns CDR1 MGHDK and CDR2 SYGVNS. Trimming at V came to 6 bases and at J to 3 bases, leaving 14 bases not matched to a gene. The CDR3 DNA reads as TGTGCCAGCAGCGAAAACGACATCCGGGACAGGGACACCGGGGAGCTGTTTTTT. Amino acid sequence: CASSENDIRDRDTGELFF.

This chain connects TRBV5-1 to TRBJ1-6; D gene uncertain. Germline CDR1 and CDR2: SGHRS and YFSETQ. CDR3 length equals 16 residues. Trimming left V 0 bases short and J 6 bases short, with 13 bases between. CDR3 nucleotide sequence: TGCGCCAGCAGCTTGGTTTCGGGCCTGGGTAATTCACCCCTCCACTTT. Protein: CASSLVSGLGNSPLHF.